This section outlines one T cell receptor (beta chain) sequence together with its context. The target antigen is unknown. A 1 in 200,000 to 1 in 1 million T cell depth was the sequencing target. Profiling relied on immunoSEQ multiplex PCR, and the TCRdb table lists in-frame clones only, not all of them. The sample has 110,000 to 150,000 clones; about 79% are singletons. The CDR3 totals 14 residues. The V and J ends lost 11 bases and 4 bases respectively, with 19 bases between them. Germline CDR1 MDHEN, CDR2 SYDVKM. These data originate in a study of cytotoxic CD8 clonotypes in ibrutinib-treated CLL. Study observations and caveats: Rising at ibrutinib response, clonality subsequently fell back toward baseline at progression.

Extraction of roughly 2 micrograms of genomic DNA from cryopreserved PBMCs supplied material for TCR beta libraries. The input for sequencing was PBMCs, taken after 12 months of ibrutinib treatment. The TCR originated in a human donor with chronic lymphocytic leukemia. The chain recombines TRBV28 with TRBJ2-3; D tentatively fits TRBD1 or TRBD2 (5 bases each). CDR3 amino acids: CASQGGQRSDTQYF. The CDR3, as DNA: TGTGCCTCCCAAGGAGGACAAAGGTCAGATACGCAGTATTTT.